These T cell receptor beta chains were read from a single sample in a study of T cell responses to AZD1222 COVID-19 vaccine. Measured with immunoSEQ multiplex PCR; TCRdb has only the in-frame clones, and not every one. Altogether tens of thousands of clones are present, over 70% being singletons, with the ten largest covering about 14%. The sample in question was peripheral blood, obtained on day 0 of AZD1222 vaccination. These receptors came from an adult in good health. Both conserved end residues are part of each CDR3. The order of the fields is J gene, V gene, clone size, D gene, CDR3 protein, CDR3 DNA. D genes are given only for firm matches. For some rows the clone size is stated as once, few or many, or as a class when expanded; others skip it.

TRBJ1-2 TRBV7-8 - TRBD1 CASSLGPDRVNTF TGTGCCAGCAGCTTAGGGCCAGACAGGGTCAACACCTTC
TRBJ2-1 TRBV7-9 - TRBD2 CASSLFVAGGNEQFF TGTGCCAGCAGCTTATTCGTCGCGGGGGGGAATGAGCAGTTCTTC
TRBJ2-3 TRBV6-2/TRBV6-3 few - CASSNLKRLVHTQYF TGTGCCAGCAGCAACCTAAAAAGACTAGTTCATACGCAGTATTTT
TRBJ1-2 TRBV4-1 - - CASSPQTRQTYYGYTF TGCGCCAGCAGCCCTCAAACAAGACAGACCTACTATGGCTACACCTTC
TRBJ2-3 TRBV4-3 - - CASSPRTYTDTQYF TGCGCCAGCAGCCCCCGGACCTACACAGATACGCAGTATTTT
TRBJ2-7 TRBV7-6 - TRBD1 CASSPGTGTASYEQYF TGTGCCAGCAGCCCGGGAACCGGGACAGCTTCCTACGAGCAGTACTTC
TRBJ1-5 TRBV21-1 - - CASSKGNGTVSNQPQHF TGTGCCAGCAGCAAGGGCAATGGGACAGTTAGCAATCAGCCCCAGCATTTT
TRBJ1-1 TRBV12-3/TRBV12-4 - - CASSLARAEAFF TGTGCCAGCAGTTTAGCGCGAGCTGAAGCTTTCTTT
TRBJ1-6 TRBV25-1 - - CASSESGNSPLHF TGTGCCAGCAGTGAATCAGGAAATTCACCCCTCCACTTT
TRBJ1-5 TRBV27 - - CASSHNQPQHF TGTGCCAGCAGTCACAATCAGCCCCAGCATTTT
TRBJ2-3 TRBV19 - - CASSIDLRLDTQYF TGTGCCAGTAGTATAGATTTGAGACTAGATACGCAGTATTTT
TRBJ1-4 TRBV27 - TRBD1 CASSSRQGYNEKLFF TGTGCCAGCAGTTCAAGACAGGGGTATAATGAAAAACTGTTTTTT
TRBJ2-3 TRBV5-1 - TRBD2 CASSLGGTSGTLTDTQYF TGCGCCAGCAGCTTGGGGGGAACTAGCGGTACTCTCACAGATACGCAGTATTTT
TRBJ1-2 TRBV4-1 - - CASSQDPLGNHYGYTF TGCGCCAGCAGCCAAGACCCCCTCGGGAATCACTATGGCTACACCTTC
TRBJ1-2 TRBV5-6 - - CASSLRQVSGYTF TGTGCCAGCAGCTTAAGACAGGTCAGCGGCTACACCTTC
TRBJ2-7 TRBV5-5 many TRBD2 CASSRRRGDYEQYF TGTGCCAGCAGCCGGAGGCGGGGGGACTACGAGCAGTACTTC
TRBJ2-1 TRBV2 - TRBD2 CASRRTSASNEQFF TGTGCCAGCCGTAGGACTAGCGCTAGCAATGAGCAGTTCTTC
TRBJ1-5 TRBV10-3 - TRBD1 CAISSDRGDQPQHF TGTGCCATCAGCTCCGACAGGGGGGACCAGCCCCAGCATTTT
TRBJ1-6 TRBV2 once - CASSLGAQRSPLHF TGTGCCAGCAGTCTTGGGGCGCAAAGATCACCCCTCCACTTT
TRBJ1-6 TRBV7-6 - - CASSPWPEYNSPLHF TGTGCCAGCAGCCCGTGGCCGGAATATAATTCACCCCTCCACTTT
TRBJ1-3 TRBV4-3 - TRBD1 CASSPRDRETGNTIYF TGCGCCAGCAGTCCCCGGGACAGGGAAACCGGAAACACCATATATTTT
TRBJ2-5 TRBV27 - - CASWTRAPKGRETQYF TGTGCCAGCTGGACCCGTGCTCCGAAGGGGCGGGAGACCCAGTACTTC
TRBJ2-7 TRBV6-5 - - CASLGLTATAGEQYF TGTGCCAGCCTCGGGCTTACGGCCACAGCGGGCGAGCAGTACTTC
TRBJ2-7 TRBV3-1/TRBV3-2 - - CASSSPRGASSYEQYF TGTGCCAGCAGCTCCCCGAGAGGGGCGAGCTCCTACGAGCAGTACTTC
TRBJ2-7 TRBV19 - - CASSFRAGANYEQYF TGTGCCAGTAGTTTTAGGGCAGGGGCGAACTACGAGCAGTACTTC
TRBJ2-1 TRBV27 - - CASSLRGGEQFF TGTGCCAGCAGTTTAAGGGGGGGTGAGCAGTTCTTC
TRBJ2-7 TRBV4-1 - TRBD1 CAVGAGQGYEQYF TGCGCCGTTGGGGCGGGACAGGGATACGAGCAGTACTTC
TRBJ1-4 TRBV7-2 - - CASSLDGGRTNEKLFF TGTGCCAGCAGCTTAGACGGGGGGAGAACTAATGAAAAACTGTTTTTT
TRBJ2-7 TRBV6-5 once TRBD1 CASARTGGLYEQYF TGTGCCAGCGCACGGACAGGGGGCCTCTACGAGCAGTACTTC
TRBJ1-1 TRBV27 - - CASSSMGDGGPNTEAFF TGTGCCAGCAGTTCGATGGGCGATGGCGGGCCGAACACTGAAGCTTTCTTT
TRBJ1-6 TRBV2 few TRBD1 CATHGQANSPLHF TGTGCCACCCATGGACAGGCTAATTCACCCCTCCACTTT
TRBJ2-5 TRBV7-7 - TRBD1 CASSTDRGFQETQYF TGTGCCAGCAGCACGGACAGGGGGTTCCAAGAGACCCAGTACTTC
TRBJ1-2 TRBV6-5 - - CASSYTIDYGYTF TGTGCCAGCAGTTACACGATCGACTATGGCTACACCTTC
TRBJ2-2 TRBV15 - - CATSRDPQGAGELFF TGTGCCACCAGCAGAGACCCACAGGGCGCCGGGGAGCTGTTTTTT
TRBJ2-1 TRBV7-3 - - CASSLGSRSEQFF TGTGCCAGCAGCCTCGGGAGCCGTAGTGAGCAGTTCTTC
TRBJ2-7 TRBV9 - - CASSPPDTPHEQYF TGTGCCAGCAGCCCCCCGGACACCCCCCATGAGCAGTACTTC
TRBJ2-2 TRBV11-3 - - CASSGPSGDTGELFF TGTGCCAGCAGCGGCCCGTCAGGGGACACCGGGGAGCTGTTTTTT
TRBJ1-1 TRBV10-2 - - CASSQGAGEAFF TGCGCCAGCAGCCAGGGAGCAGGTGAAGCTTTCTTT
TRBJ1-1 TRBV5-6 - TRBD1 CASSRQGTTEAFF TGTGCCAGCAGTCGACAGGGGACCACTGAAGCTTTCTTT
TRBJ1-5 TRBV16 - TRBD1 CASSLRQGGNQPQHF TGTGCCAGCAGCCTTAGACAGGGGGGCAATCAGCCCCAGCATTTT
TRBJ1-1 TRBV10-2 - - CASSAVSLNTEAFF TGCGCCAGCAGCGCCGTATCGCTGAACACTGAAGCTTTCTTT
TRBJ2-1 TRBV10-1 - - CASSFSTDEQFF TGCGCCAGCAGTTTTTCTACCGATGAGCAGTTCTTC
TRBJ2-1 TRBV24-1 - TRBD2 CATSEGLAGGNEQFF TGTGCCACCAGTGAGGGACTAGCGGGGGGGAATGAGCAGTTCTTC
TRBJ2-2 TRBV11-2 once - CASSLVRTGELFF TGTGCCAGCAGCTTAGTTAGGACCGGGGAGCTGTTTTTT
TRBJ2-3 TRBV7-8 - TRBD2 CASSRLAGAVPVTQYF TGTGCCAGCAGCCGATTAGCGGGGGCCGTGCCTGTCACGCAGTATTTT
TRBJ2-7 TRBV25-1 - - CASRLGAREQYF TGTGCCAGCAGACTGGGGGCACGGGAGCAGTACTTC
TRBJ1-2 TRBV4-3 - TRBD1 CASSLLQGMYGYTF TGCGCCAGCAGCCTCCTACAGGGGATGTATGGCTACACCTTC
TRBJ1-3 TRBV19 few - CASTLPRHSGNTIYF TGTGCCAGTACCCTTCCCAGACACTCTGGAAACACCATATATTTT